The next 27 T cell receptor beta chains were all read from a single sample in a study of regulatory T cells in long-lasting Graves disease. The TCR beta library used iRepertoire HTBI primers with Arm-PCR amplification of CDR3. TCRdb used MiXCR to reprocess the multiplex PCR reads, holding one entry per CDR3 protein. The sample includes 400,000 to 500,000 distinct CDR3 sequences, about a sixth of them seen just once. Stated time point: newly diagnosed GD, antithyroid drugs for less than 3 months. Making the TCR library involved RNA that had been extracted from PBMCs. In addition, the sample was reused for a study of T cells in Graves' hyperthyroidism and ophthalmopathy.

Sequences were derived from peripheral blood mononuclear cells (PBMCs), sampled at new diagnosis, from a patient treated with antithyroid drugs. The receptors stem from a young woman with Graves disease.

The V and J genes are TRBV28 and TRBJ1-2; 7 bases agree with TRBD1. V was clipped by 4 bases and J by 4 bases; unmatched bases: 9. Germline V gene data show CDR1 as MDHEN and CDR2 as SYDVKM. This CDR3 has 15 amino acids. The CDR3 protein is CASSSPDRQGYGYTF. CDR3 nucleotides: TGTGCCAGCAGTTCCCCTGACAGACAGGGCTATGGCTACACCTTC.

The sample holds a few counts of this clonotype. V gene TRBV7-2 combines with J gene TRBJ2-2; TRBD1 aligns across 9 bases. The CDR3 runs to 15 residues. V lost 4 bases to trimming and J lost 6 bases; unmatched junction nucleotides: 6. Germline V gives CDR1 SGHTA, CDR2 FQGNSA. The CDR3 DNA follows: TGTGCCAGCAGCTCCGGACAGGGGATGGCCGGGGAGCTGTTTTTT. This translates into CASSSGQGMAGELFF.

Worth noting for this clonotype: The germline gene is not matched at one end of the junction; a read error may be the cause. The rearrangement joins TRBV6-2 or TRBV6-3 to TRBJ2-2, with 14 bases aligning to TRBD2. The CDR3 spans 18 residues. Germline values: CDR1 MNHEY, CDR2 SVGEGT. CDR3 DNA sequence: TGTGCCATCAGTGAGCCCGGGACTAGCGGGAGTTACACCGGGGAGCTGTTTTTT. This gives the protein CAISEPGTSGSYTGELFF.

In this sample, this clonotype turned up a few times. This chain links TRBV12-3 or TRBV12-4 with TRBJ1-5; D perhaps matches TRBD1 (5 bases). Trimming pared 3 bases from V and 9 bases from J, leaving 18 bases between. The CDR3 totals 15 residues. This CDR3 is CASSFGAAGELPQHF. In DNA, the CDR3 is TGTGCCAGCAGTTTCGGGGCCGCGGGGGAATTGCCCCAGCATTTT.

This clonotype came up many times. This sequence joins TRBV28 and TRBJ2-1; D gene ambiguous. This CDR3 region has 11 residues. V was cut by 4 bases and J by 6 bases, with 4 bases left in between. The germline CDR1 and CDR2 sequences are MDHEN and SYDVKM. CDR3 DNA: TGTGCCAGCAGTTGGTCCAATGAGCAGTTCTTC. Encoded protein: CASSWSNEQFF.

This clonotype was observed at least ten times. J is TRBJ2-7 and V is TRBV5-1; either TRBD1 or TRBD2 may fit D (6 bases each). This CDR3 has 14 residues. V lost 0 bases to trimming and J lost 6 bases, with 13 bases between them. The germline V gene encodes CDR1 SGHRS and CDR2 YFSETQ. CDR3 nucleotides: TGCGCCAGCAGCTTGGGTCGGACAGCGGGCGAGCAGTACTTC. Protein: CASSLGRTAGEQYF.

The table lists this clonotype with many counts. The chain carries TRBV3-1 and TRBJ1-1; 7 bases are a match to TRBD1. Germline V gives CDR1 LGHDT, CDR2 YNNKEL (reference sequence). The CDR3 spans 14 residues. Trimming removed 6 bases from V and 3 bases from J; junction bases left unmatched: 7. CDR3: CASRSDREHTEAFF. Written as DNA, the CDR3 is TGTGCCAGCAGATCCGACAGGGAGCACACTGAAGCTTTCTTT.

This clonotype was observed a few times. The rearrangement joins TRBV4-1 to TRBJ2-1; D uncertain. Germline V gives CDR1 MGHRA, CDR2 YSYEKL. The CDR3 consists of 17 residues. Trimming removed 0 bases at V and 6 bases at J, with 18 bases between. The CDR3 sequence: CASSQDFTGTVGNEQFF. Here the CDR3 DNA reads TGCGCCAGCAGCCAAGATTTCACCGGCACCGTTGGCAATGAGCAGTTCTTC.

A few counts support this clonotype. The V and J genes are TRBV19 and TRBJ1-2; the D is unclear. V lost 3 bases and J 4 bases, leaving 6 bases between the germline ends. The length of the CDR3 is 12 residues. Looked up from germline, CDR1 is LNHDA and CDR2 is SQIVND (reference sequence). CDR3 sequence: CASSMGIYGYTF. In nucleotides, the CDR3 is TGTGCCAGTAGTATGGGCATCTATGGCTACACCTTC.

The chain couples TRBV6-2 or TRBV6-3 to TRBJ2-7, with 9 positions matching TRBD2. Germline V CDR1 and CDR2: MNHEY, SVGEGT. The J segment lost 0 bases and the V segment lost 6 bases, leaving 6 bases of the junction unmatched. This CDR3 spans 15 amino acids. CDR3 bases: TGTGCCAGCAGGGATAGCGGGAGCGGCTCCTACGAGCAGTACTTC. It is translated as CASRDSGSGSYEQYF.

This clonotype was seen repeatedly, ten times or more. The CDR3 here is CASSTSGSVTDTQYF. CDR3 DNA: TGTGCCAGCAGTACTAGCGGGAGTGTCACAGATACGCAGTATTTT. The chain links TRBV12-3 or TRBV12-4 to TRBJ2-3, with 11 bases matching TRBD2. Losses at the gene ends were 5 bases for V and 2 bases for J; bases not matched to a gene: 3. This CDR3 contains 15 residues.

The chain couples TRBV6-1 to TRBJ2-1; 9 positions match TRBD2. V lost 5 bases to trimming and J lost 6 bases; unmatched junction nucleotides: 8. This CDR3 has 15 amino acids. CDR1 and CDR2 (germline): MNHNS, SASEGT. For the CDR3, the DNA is TGTGCCAGCAGTACCTTGATAGCGGGGGCCAATGAGCAGTTCTTC. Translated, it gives CASSTLIAGANEQFF.

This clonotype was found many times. The DNA of the CDR3 is TGTGCCAGCAGCCAAGGTCTTTCCTTAGATACGCAGTATTTT. Amino acids: CASSQGLSLDTQYF. The V call is TRBV3-1, the J call TRBJ2-3; D is unclear. Germline CDR1 and CDR2: LGHDT and YNNKEL (reference sequence). V dropped 1 base and J dropped 5 bases, with 10 bases sitting between them. CDR3 length: 14 residues.

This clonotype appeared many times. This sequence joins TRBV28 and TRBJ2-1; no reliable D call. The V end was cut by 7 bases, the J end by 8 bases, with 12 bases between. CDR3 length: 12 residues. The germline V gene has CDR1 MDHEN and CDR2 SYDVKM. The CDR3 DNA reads TGTGCCAGCATGGGGTGGGAAGATGAGCAGTTCTTC. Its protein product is CASMGWEDEQFF.

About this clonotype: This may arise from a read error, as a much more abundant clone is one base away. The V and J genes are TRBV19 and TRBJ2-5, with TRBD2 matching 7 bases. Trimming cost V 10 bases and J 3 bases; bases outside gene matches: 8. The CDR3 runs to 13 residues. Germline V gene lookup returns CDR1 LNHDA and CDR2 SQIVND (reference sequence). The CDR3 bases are TGTGCCATCAACGGGGCGGGAGAAGAGACCCAGTACTTC. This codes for CAINGAGEETQYF.

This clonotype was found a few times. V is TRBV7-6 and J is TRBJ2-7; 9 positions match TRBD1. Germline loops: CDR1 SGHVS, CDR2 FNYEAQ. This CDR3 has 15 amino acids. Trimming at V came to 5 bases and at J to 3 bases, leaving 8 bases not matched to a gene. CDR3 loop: CASSQRTGENYEQYF. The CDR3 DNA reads TGTGCCAGCAGCCAAAGGACAGGGGAAAACTACGAGCAGTACTTC.

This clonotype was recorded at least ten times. The CDR3 loop reads CASSIAGLAGTDTQYF. CDR3 in DNA: TGTGCCAGCAGCATCGCGGGACTAGCTGGCACAGATACGCAGTATTTT. The rearrangement uses TRBV7-2 and TRBJ2-3, with TRBD2 matching over 9 bases. Trimming at V came to 5 bases and at J to 1 base, leaving 7 bases not matched to a gene. The CDR3 extends over 16 amino acids. CDR1 and CDR2 from the germline V gene are SGHTA and FQGNSA. The entire variable domain, with the rest obtained from reference TRBV7-2 and TRBJ2-3, is as follows: GAGVSQSPSNKVTEKGKDVELRCDPISGHTALYWYRQSLGQGLEFLIYFQGNSAPDKSGLPSDRFSAERTGGSVSTLTIQRTQQEDSAVYLCASSIAGLAGTDTQYFGPGTRLTVL.

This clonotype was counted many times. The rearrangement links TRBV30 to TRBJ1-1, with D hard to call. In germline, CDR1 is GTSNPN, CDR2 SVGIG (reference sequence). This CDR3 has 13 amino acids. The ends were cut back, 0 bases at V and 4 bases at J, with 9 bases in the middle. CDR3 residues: CAWSVARVTEAFF. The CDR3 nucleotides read TGTGCCTGGAGTGTAGCTAGGGTCACTGAAGCTTTCTTT.

The CDR3 protein is CASSQDGDFNSPLHF. As DNA, the CDR3 is TGTGCCAGCAGCCAGGATGGGGATTTTAATTCACCCCTCCACTTT. The chain couples TRBV3-1 to TRBJ1-6; D is uncertain. Trimming cost V 3 bases and J 6 bases, with 12 bases left between them. The germline V gene encodes CDR1 LGHDT and CDR2 YNNKEL (reference sequence). CDR3 length equals 15 residues.

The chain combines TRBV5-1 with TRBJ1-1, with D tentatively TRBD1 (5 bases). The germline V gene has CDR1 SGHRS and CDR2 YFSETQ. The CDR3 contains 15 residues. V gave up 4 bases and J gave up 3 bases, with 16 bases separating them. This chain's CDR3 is CASSMMGGADTEAFF. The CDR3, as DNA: TGCGCCAGCAGCATGATGGGAGGGGCCGACACTGAAGCTTTCTTT.

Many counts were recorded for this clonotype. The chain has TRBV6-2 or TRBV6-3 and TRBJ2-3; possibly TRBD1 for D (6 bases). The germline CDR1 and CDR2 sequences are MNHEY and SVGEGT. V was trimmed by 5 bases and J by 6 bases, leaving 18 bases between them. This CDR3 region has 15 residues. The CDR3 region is CASSPSGNRADTQYF. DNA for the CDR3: TGTGCCAGCAGTCCCTCCGGTAACAGGGCGGATACGCAGTATTTT.

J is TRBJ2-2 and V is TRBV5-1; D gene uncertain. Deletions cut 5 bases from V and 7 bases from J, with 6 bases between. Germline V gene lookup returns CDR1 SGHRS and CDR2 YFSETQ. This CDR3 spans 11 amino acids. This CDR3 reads CASRVGGELFF. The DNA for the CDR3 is TGCGCCAGCAGGGTAGGCGGGGAGCTGTTTTTT. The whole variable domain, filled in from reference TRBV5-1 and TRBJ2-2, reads KAGVTQTPRYLIKTRGQQVTLSCSPISGHRSVSWYQQTPGQGLQFLFEYFSETQRNKGNFPGRFSGRQFSNSRSEMNVSTLELGDSALYLCASRVGGELFFGEGSRLTVL.

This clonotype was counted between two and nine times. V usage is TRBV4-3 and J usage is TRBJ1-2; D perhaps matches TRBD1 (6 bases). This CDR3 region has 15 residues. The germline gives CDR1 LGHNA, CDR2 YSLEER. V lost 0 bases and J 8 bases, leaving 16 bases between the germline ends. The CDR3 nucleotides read TGCGCCAGCAGCCAAGATTCCGGGGGCACCTGGGGCTACACCTTC. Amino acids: CASSQDSGGTWGYTF.

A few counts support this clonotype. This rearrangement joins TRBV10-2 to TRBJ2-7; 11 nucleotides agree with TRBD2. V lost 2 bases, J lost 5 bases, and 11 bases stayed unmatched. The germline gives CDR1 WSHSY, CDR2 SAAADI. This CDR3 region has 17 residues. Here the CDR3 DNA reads TGCGCCAGCAGTGAGAACCTAGCGGGAGGCTGGGGGAACGAGCAGTACTTC. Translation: CASSENLAGGWGNEQYF.

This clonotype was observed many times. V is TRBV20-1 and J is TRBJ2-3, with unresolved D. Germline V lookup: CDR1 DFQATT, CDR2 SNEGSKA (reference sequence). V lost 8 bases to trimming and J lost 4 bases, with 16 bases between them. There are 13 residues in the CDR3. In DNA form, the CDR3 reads TGCAGTTCCTCCAGCGAGATGGCAGATACGCAGTATTTT. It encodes CSSSSEMADTQYF.

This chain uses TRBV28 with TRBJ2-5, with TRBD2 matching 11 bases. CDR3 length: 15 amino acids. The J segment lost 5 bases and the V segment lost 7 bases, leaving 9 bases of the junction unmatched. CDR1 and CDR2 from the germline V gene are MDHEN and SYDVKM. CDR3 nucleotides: TGTGCCAGCACCCAGGGACTAGCGGAGGGGGAGACCCAGTACTTC. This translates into CASTQGLAEGETQYF.

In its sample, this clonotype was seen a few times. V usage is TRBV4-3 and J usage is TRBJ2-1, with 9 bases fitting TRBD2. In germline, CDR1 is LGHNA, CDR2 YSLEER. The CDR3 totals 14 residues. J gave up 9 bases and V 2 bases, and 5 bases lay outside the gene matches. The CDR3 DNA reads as TGCGCCAGCAGCCAACGAGGACTAGCGAGTGAGCAGTTCTTC. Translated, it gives CASSQRGLASEQFF.